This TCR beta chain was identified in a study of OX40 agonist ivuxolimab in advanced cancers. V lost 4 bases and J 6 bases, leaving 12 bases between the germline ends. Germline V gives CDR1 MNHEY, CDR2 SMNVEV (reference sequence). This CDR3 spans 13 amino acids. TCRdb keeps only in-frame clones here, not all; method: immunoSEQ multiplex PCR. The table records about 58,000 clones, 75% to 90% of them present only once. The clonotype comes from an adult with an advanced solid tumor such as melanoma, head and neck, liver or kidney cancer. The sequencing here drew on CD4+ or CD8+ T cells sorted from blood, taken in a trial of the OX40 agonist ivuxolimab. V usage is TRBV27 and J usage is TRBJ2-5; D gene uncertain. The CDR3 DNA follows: TGTGCCAGCAGTTCCAGAAACAAACAGACCCAGTACTTC. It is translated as CASSSRNKQTQYF.